This entry is about one TCR beta chain. The sample belongs to a study of blood T cell repertoires in COVID-19. Study details: The study drew acute and convalescent COVID-19 samples from the United States, Italy and Spain. From T cells, B-cell-depleted T cells, or PBMCs came the material, which was cDNA or gDNA.

In the original analysis: Estimates of nucleated cell counts were drawn from the amplification of reference gene primers. Some clones are missing from TCRdb's copy, which holds only in-frame ones; the method was immunoSEQ multiplex PCR. That table gives V, J and clone size, and the DNA gave D and trimming. Of 35,000 to 45,000 clones in the sample, nearly 90% were seen once. Germline assignment: CDR1 SGHDT and CDR2 YYEEEE. V was shortened by 1 base and J by 13 bases, with 17 bases between the two germline ends. This CDR3 spans 13 amino acids. The receptor's source is a human donor in a cohort sampled during active COVID-19. This chain links TRBV5-6 with TRBJ1-2; possibly TRBD1 for D (5 bases). The specimen sequenced was peripheral blood. The CDR3 region has the DNA TGTGCCAGCAGCTTGCCTCCCGCGGGGGTTGGCACCTTC. Protein product: CASSLPPAGVGTF.